Reported below is one TCR beta chain. Its antigen is currently unknown. This specimen belongs to a study of shared clonotypes between healthy human individuals. Overall study results and limits: Generally, naive subsets came out with larger estimated richness than memory subsets. In a handful of donors, around 5.5% of naive CD4 clonotypes appeared in common.

This CDR3 region has 13 residues. Trimming took off 8 bases at V and 8 bases at J, with 15 bases between the two ends. Germline assignment: CDR1 MDHEN and CDR2 SYDVKM. The study separated CD4+ cells into CD45RA+ naive and CD45RA-negative memory subsets. Clones were sequenced by immunoSEQ multiplex PCR, and TCRdb holds only the in-frame ones, with some missing. Of around 330,000 clones listed, approximately 79% are singletons. The receptor comes from a man aged 25 to 40 in good health. J is TRBJ1-4 and V is TRBV28; weak D call: TRBD1 (5 bases). Sequenced sample: memory CD4+ T cells sorted from blood. This sample's subset: CD45RA-negative fraction. The CDR3 bases are TGTGCCAGCGGTGGGGGGTTCGTCGAAAAACTGTTTTTT. It translates to CASGGGFVEKLFF.